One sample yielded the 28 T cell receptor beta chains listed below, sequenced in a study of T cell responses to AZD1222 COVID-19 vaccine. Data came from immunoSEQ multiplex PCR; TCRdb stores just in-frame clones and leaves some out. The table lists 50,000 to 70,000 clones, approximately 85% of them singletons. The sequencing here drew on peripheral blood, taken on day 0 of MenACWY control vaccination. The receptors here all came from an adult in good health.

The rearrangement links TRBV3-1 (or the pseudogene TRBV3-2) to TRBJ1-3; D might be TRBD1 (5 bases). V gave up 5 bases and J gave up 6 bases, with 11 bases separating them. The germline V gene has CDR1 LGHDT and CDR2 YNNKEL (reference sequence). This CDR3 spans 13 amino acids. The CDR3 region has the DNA TGTGCCAGCAGCACCCGGGACTTAAACACCATATATTTT. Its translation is CASSTRDLNTIYF.

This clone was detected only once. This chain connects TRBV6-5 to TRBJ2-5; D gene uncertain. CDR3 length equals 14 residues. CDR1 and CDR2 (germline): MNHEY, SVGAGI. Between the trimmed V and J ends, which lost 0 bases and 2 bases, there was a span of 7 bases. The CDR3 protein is CASSYSSRQETQYF. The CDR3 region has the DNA TGTGCCAGCAGTTACTCTTCGCGGCAAGAGACCCAGTACTTC.

The CDR3 loop is CASSEMGPNQFF. DNA for the CDR3: TGTGCCAGCAGTGAAATGGGACCAAACCAGTTCTTC. V is TRBV2 and J is TRBJ2-1, with D perhaps TRBD1 or TRBD2 (5 bases each). Trimming cost V 2 bases and J 13 bases, with 12 bases left between them. Germline CDR1 and CDR2: SNHLY and FYNNEI. This CDR3 contains 12 residues.

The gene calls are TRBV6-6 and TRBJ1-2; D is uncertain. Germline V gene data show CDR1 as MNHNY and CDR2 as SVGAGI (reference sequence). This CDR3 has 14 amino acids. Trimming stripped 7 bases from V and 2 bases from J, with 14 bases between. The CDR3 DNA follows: TGTGCCAGCATCCCAAGGGCTGGGAACTATGGCTACACCTTC. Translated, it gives CASIPRAGNYGYTF.

Written as DNA, the CDR3 is TGTGCCAGCAGTTTATGGAGCTCTGGAAACACCATATATTTT. This sequence encodes CASSLWSSGNTIYF. The genes are TRBV28 and TRBJ1-3; D ambiguous. The CDR3 is made up of 14 amino acids. Trimming shortened V by 0 bases and J by 0 bases, and 3 bases separated the two germline ends. The germline CDR1 and CDR2 sequences are MDHEN and SYDVKM.

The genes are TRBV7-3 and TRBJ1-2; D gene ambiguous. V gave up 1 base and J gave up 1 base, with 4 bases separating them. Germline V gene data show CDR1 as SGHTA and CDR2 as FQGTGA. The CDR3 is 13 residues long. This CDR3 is CASSLRDNYGYTF. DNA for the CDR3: TGTGCCAGCAGCTTAAGGGATAACTATGGCTACACCTTC.

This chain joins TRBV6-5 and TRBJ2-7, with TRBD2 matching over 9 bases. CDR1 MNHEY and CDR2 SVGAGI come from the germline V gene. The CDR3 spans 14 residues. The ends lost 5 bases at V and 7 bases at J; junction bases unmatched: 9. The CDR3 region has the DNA TGTGCCAGCAGTAAGACGGGGACTAGCAGGGAGCAGTACTTC. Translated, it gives CASSKTGTSREQYF.

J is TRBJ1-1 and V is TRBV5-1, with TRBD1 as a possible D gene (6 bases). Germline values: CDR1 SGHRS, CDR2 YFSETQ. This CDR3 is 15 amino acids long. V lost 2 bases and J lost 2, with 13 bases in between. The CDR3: CASSLGRQVNTEAFF. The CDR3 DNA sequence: TGCGCCAGCAGCTTAGGCCGACAGGTTAACACTGAAGCTTTCTTT.

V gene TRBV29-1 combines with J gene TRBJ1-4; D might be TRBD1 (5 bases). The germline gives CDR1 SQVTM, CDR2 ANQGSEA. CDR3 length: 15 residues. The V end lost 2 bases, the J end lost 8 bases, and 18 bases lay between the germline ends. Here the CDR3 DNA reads TGCAGCGTTGAATTCGGGGGAGGGGCGGAAGAAAAACTGTTTTTT. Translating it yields CSVEFGGGAEEKLFF.

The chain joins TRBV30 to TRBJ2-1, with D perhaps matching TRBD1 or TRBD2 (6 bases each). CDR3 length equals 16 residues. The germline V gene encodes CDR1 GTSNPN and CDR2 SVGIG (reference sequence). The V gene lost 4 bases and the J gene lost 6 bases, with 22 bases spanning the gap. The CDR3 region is CAWTKLYRVEGNEQFF. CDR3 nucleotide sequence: TGTGCCTGGACTAAACTTTACAGGGTGGAGGGCAATGAGCAGTTCTTC.

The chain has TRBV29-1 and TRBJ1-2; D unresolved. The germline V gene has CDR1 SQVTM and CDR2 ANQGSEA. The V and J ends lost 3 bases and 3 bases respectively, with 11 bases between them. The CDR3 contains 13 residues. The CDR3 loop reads CSVDPKGYYGYTF. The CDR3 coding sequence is TGCAGCGTTGACCCGAAGGGTTACTATGGCTACACCTTC.

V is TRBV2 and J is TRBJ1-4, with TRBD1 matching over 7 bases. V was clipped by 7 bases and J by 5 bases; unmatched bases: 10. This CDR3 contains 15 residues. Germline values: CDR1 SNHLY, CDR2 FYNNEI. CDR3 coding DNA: TGTGCCAGCACCGAGGGGGCAGGGATAAATGAAAAACTGTTTTTT. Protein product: CASTEGAGINEKLFF. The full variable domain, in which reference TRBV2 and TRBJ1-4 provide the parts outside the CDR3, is EPEVTQTPSHQVTQMGQEVILRCVPISNHLYFYWYRQILGQKVEFLVSFYNNEISEKSEIFDDQFSVERPDGSNFTLKIRSTKLEDSAMYFCASTEGAGINEKLFFGSGTQLSVL.

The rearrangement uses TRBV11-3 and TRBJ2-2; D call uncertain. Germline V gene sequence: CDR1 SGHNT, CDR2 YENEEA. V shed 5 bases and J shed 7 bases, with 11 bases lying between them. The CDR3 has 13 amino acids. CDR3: CASSAQQHGELFF. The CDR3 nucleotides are TGTGCCAGCAGCGCCCAACAGCACGGGGAGCTGTTTTTT.

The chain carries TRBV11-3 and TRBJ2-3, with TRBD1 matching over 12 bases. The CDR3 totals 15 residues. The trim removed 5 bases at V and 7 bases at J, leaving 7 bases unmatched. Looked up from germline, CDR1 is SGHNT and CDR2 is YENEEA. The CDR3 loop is CASSRGTGGPNTQYF. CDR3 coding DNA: TGTGCCAGCAGCCGTGGGACAGGGGGCCCAAATACGCAGTATTTT.

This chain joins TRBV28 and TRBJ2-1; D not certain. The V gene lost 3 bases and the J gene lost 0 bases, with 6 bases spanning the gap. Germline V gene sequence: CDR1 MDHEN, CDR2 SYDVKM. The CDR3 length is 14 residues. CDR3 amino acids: CASSFYSSYNEQFF. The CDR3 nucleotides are TGTGCCAGCAGTTTCTACAGCTCCTACAATGAGCAGTTCTTC.

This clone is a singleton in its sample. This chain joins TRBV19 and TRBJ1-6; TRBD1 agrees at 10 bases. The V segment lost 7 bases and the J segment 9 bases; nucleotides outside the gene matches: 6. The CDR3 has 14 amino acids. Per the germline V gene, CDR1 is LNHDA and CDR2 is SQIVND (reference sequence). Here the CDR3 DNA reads TGTGCCAGTACCGAGGGACAGGGGCTTTCACCCCTCCACTTT. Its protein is CASTEGQGLSPLHF.

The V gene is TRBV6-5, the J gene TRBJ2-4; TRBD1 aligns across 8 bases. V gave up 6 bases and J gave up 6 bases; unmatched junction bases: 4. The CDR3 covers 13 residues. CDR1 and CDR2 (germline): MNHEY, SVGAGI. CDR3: CASSGQGLNIQYF. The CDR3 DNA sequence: TGTGCCAGCAGCGGACAGGGATTAAACATTCAGTACTTC.

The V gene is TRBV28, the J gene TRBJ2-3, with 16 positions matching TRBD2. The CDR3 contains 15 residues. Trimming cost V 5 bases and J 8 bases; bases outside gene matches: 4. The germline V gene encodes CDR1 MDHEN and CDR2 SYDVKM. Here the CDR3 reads CASSPGTSGRATQYF. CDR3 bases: TGTGCCAGCAGTCCAGGGACTAGCGGGAGGGCTACGCAGTATTTT.

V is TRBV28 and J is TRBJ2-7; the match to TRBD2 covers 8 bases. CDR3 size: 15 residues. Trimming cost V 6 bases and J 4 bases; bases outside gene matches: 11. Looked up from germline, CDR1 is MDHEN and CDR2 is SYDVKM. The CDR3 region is CASSPESPSGYEQYF. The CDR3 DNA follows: TGTGCCAGCAGCCCGGAGTCGCCTAGCGGGTACGAGCAGTACTTC.

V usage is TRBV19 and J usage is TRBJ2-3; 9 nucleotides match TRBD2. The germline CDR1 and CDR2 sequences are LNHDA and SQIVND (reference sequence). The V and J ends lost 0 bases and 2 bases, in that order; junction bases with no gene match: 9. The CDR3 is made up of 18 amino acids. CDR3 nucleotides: TGTGCCAGTAGTATAGACCCCTTGACTAGCGGATTCACAGATACGCAGTATTTT. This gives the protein CASSIDPLTSGFTDTQYF.

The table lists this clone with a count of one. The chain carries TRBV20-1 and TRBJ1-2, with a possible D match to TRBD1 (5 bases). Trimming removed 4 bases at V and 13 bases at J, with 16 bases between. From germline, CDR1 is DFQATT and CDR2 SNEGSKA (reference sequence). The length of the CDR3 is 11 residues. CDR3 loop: CSANGGGLSTF. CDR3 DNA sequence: TGCAGTGCTAATGGTGGGGGACTCTCCACCTTC.

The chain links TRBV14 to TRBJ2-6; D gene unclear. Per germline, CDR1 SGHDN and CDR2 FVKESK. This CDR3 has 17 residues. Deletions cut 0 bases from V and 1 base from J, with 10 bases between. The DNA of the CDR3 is TGTGCCAGCAGCCAAGAGGTCCGGCCATCTGGGGCCAACGTCCTGACTTTC. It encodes CASSQEVRPSGANVLTF.

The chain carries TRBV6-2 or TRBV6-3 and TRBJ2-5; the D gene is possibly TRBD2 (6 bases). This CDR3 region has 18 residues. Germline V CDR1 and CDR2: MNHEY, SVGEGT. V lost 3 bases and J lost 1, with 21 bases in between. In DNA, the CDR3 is TGTGCCAGCAGTTATCTTTGGCGGGAAGACTTATTCCAAGAGACCCAGTACTTC. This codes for CASSYLWREDLFQETQYF.

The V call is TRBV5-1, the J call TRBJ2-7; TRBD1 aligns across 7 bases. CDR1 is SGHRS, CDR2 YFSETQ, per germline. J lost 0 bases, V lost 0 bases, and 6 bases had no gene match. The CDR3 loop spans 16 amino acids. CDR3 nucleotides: TGCGCCAGCAGCTTGGTCGGGACAGAGACCTCCTACGAGCAGTACTTC. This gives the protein CASSLVGTETSYEQYF.

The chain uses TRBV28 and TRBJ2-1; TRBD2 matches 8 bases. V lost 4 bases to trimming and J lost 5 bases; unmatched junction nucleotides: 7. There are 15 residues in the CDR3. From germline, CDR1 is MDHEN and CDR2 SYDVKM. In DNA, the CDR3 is TGTGCCAGCAGTTCAAGCGGGAGAGTAGACAATGAGCAGTTCTTC. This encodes CASSSSGRVDNEQFF. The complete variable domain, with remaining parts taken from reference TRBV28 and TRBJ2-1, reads DVKVTQSSRYLVKRTGEKVFLECVQDMDHENMFWYRQDPGLGLRLIYFSYDVKMKEKGDIPEGYSVSREKKERFSLILESASTNQTSMYLCASSSSGRVDNEQFFGPGTRLTVL.

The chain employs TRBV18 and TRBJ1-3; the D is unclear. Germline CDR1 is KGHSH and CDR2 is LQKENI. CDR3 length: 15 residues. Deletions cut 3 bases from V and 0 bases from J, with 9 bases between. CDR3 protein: CASSPLGNSGNTIYF. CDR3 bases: TGTGCCAGCTCACCTCTAGGGAACTCTGGAAACACCATATATTTT.

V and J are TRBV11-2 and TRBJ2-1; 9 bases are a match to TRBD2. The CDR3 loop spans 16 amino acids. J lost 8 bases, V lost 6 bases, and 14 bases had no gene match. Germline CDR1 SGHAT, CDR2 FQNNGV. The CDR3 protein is CASSLRAGSGSHEQFF. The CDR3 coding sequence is TGTGCCAGCAGTCTTAGGGCTGGTAGCGGGAGTCATGAGCAGTTCTTC.

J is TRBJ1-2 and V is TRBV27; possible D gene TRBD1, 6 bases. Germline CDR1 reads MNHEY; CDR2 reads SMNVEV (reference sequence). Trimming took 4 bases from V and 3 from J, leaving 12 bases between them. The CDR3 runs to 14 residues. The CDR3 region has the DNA TGTGCCAGCAGTTCTACAGGGCCCGACTATGGCTACACCTTC. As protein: CASSSTGPDYGYTF.